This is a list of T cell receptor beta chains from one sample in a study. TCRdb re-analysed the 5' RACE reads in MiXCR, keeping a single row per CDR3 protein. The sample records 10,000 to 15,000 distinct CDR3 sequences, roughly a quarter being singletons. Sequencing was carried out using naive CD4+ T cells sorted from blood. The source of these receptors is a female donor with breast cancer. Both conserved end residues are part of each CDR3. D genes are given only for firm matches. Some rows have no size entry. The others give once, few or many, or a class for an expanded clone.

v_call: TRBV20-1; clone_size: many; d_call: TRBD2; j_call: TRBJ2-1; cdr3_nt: TGCAGTGCTAGTTTGCTAGCGGGAGGGTCCTACAATGAGCAGTTCTTC; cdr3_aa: CSASLLAGGSYNEQFF
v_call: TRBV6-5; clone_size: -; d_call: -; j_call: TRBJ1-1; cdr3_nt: TGTGCCAGCAGACTACTGGGAAGCACCGAAGCTTTCTTT; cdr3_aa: CASRLLGSTEAFF
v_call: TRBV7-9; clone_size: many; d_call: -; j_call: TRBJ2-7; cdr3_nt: TGTGCCAGCAGCTTAGAGGTAGGGAGCTCCTACGAGCAGTACTTC; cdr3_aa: CASSLEVGSSYEQYF
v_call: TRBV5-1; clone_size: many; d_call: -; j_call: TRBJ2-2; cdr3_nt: TGCGCCAGCAGCTTGGGTGCCAGAGCGAACACCGGGGAGCTGTTTTTT; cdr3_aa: CASSLGARANTGELFF
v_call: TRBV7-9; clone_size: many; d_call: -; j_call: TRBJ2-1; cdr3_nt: TGTGCCAGCAGCTTAGTTGGTGAGCAGTTCTTC; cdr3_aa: CASSLVGEQFF
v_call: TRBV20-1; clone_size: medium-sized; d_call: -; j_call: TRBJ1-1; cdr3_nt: TGCAGTGCGGGCGGGGATATTCCGAACACTGAAGCTTTCTTT; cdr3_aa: CSAGGDIPNTEAFF
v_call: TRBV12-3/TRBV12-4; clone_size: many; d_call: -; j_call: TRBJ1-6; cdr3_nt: TGTGCCAGCAGCCCAGGGTATAATTCACCCCTCCACTTT; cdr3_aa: CASSPGYNSPLHF
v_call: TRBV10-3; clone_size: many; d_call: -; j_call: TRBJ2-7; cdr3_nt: TGTGCCATCAGTGAGGTACAGGCCTGGGGCGAGCAGTACTTC; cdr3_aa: CAISEVQAWGEQYF
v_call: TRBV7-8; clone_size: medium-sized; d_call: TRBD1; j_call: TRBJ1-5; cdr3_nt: TGTGCCAGCAGCTCGGACAGGCTCGACAATCAGCCCCAGCATTTT; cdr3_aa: CASSSDRLDNQPQHF
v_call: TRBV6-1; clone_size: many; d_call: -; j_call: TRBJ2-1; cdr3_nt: TGTGCCAGCAGTGCTAAGAGCTCCTACAATGAGCAGTTCTTC; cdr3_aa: CASSAKSSYNEQFF
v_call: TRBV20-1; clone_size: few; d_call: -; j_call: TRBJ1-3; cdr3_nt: TGCAGTGCTAGGGTCCCAGGGCCTGGAAACACCATATATTTT; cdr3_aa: CSARVPGPGNTIYF
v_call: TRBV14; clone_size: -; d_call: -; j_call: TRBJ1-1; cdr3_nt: TGTGCCAGCAGCCAAGGAGGGAGCACTGAAGCTTTCTTT; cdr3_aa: CASSQGGSTEAFF
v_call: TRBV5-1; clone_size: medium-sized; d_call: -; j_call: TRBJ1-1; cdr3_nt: TGCGCCAGCAGCTTGCAGGGTGAGGGAGAAGCTTTCTTT; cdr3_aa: CASSLQGEGEAFF
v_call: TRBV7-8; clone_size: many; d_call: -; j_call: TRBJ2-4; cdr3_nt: TGTGCCAGCAGCTGGGGGGCAGGGGCGGACAAAAACATTCAGTACTTC; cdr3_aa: CASSWGAGADKNIQYF
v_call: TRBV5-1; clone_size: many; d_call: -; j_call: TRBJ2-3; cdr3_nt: TGCGCCAGCAGCGCGGACGGCCTGAGCACAGATACGCAGTATTTT; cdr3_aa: CASSADGLSTDTQYF
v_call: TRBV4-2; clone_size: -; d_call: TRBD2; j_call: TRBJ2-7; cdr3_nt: TGTGCCAGCAGCCAGGGTGGTTCGGGACTAGGATACTACGAGCAGTACTTC; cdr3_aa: CASSQGGSGLGYYEQYF
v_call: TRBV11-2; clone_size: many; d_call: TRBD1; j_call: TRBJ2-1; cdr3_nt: TGTGCCAGCAGCAAGTCCCACTCGACCGGGACAGGGATTTGGAATGAGCAGTTCTTC; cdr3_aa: CASSKSHSTGTGIWNEQFF
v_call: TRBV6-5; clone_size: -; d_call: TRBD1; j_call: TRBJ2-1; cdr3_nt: TGTGCCAGCAGTTCCCAGTCACAGGGGCAGCAGTTCTTC; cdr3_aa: CASSSQSQGQQFF
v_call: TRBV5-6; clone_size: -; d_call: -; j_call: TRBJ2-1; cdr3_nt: TGTGCCAGCAGCTTGGCCCTTTTAGTGAAGGCCATCTACAATGAGCAGTTCTTC; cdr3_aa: CASSLALLVKAIYNEQFF
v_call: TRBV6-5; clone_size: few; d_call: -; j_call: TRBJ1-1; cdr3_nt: TGTGCCAGCAGTTACTCGAATAGGGGTAGGAACACTGAAGCTTTCTTT; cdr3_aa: CASSYSNRGRNTEAFF
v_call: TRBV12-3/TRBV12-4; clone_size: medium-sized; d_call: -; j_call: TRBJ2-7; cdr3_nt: TGTGCCAGCAGTTTGTCGGGGAATGAGCAGTACTTC; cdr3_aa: CASSLSGNEQYF
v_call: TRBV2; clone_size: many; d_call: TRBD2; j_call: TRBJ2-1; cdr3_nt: TGTGCCAGCAGGTTGAACGGGAGGGAATACAATGAGCAGTTCTTC; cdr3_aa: CASRLNGREYNEQFF
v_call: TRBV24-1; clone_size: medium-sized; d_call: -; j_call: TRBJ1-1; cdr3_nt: TGTGCCACCAGGGTGGAAGCTTTCTTT; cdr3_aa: CATRVEAFF
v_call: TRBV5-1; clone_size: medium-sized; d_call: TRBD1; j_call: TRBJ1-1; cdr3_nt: TGCGCCAGCAGCTTGGGGACAGGGGGGATCACTGAAGCTTTCTTT; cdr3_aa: CASSLGTGGITEAFF
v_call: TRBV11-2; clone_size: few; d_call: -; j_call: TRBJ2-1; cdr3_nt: TGTGCCAGCAGCTCCGCCGGGCTTAGCTCCTACAATGAGCAGTTCTTC; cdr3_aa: CASSSAGLSSYNEQFF
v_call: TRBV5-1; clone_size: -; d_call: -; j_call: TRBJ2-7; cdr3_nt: TGCGCCAGTCGGGCACTGGGTGAGAAGCAGTACTTC; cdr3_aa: CASRALGEKQYF
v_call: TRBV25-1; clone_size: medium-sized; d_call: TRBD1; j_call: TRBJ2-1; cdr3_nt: TGTGCCAGCAGTGTCAGGCAGGGACAGCCCTACAATGAGCAGTTCTTC; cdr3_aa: CASSVRQGQPYNEQFF
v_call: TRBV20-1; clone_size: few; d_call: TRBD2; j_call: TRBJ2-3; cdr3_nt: TGCAGTGCTAGGTGGCCTAGCGGGAGAGCAGATACGCAGTATTTT; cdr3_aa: CSARWPSGRADTQYF
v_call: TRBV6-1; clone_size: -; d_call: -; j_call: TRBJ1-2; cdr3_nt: TGTGCCAGCAGTGACGGCTCGGGGGTTGGACAGCGGGCCTATGGCTACACCTTC; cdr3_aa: CASSDGSGVGQRAYGYTF
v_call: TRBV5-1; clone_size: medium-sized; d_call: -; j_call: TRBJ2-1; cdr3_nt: TGCGCCAGCAGCTCGGACCTGACTAGGAGCTCCTACAATGAGCAGTTCTTC; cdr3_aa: CASSSDLTRSSYNEQFF
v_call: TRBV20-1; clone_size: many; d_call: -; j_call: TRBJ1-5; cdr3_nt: TGCAGTGCAACACAGGCGGTAGAGGGTCAGCCCCAGCATTTT; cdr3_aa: CSATQAVEGQPQHF
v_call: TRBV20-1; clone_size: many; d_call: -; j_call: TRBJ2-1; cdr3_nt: TGCAGTGCTCCTGACATCCTCCCGTCCACCAATGAGCAGTTCTTC; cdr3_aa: CSAPDILPSTNEQFF
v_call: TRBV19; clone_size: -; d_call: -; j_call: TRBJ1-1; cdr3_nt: TGTGCCAGTAGGCTTCGCGGGGCTAACACTGAAGCTTTCTTT; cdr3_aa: CASRLRGANTEAFF
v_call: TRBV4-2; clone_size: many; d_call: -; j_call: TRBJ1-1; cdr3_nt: TGTGCCAGCAGCCTCGCCGATAGGGGTGAAGCTTTCTTT; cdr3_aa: CASSLADRGEAFF
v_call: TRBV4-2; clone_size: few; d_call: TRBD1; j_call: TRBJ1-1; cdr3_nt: TGTGCCAGCAGCCAAGATCAGGGGGACAGGGGGCCGAACACTGAAGCTTTCTTT; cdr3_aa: CASSQDQGDRGPNTEAFF
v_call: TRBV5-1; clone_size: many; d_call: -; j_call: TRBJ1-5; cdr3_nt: TGCGCCAGCAGCCAAGGAATACAGGGTCCCCAGCATTTT; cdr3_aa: CASSQGIQGPQHF
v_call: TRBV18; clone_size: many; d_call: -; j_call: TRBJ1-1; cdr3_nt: TGTGCCAGCTCAGGGGTGAACACTGAAGCTTTCTTT; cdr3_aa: CASSGVNTEAFF
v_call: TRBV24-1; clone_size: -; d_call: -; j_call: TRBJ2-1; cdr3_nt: TGTGCCACCAGTGATTCGCAGAGGGGGGGCCGGTGTGAGCAGTTCTTC; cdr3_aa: CATSDSQRGGRCEQFF
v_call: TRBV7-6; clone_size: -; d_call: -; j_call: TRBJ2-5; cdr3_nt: TGTGCCAGCAGCTTAGGAGTGAGGGAGACCCAGTACTTC; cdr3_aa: CASSLGVRETQYF
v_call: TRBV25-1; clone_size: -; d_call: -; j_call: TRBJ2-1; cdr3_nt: TGTGCCAGCAGAGCGGACTATGAGCAGTTCTTC; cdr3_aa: CASRADYEQFF
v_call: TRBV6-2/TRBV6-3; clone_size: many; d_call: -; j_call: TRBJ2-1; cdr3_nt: TGTGCCAGCAGTGACCCGGGACAACCGCGTGACAATGAGCAGTTCTTC; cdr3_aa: CASSDPGQPRDNEQFF
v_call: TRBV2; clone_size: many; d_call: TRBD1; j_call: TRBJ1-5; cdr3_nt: TGTGCCAGCAGTGAAGGTATCGCAGGGGGCGAGCCCCAGCATTTT; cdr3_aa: CASSEGIAGGEPQHF